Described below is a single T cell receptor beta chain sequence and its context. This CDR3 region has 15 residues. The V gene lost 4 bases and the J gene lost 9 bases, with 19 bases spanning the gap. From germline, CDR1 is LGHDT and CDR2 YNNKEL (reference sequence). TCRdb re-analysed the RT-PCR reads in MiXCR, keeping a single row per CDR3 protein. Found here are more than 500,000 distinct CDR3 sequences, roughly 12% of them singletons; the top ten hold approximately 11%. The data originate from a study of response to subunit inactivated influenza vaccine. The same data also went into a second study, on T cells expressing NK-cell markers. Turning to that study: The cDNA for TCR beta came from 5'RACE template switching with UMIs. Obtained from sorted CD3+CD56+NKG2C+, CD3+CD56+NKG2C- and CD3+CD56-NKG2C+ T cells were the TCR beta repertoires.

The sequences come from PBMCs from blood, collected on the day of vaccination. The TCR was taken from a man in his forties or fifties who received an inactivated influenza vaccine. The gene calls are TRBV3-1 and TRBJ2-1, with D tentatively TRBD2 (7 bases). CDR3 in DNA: TGTGCCAGCAGCCCAGGAGGGGGGGTTCGGAGTGAGCAGTTCTTC. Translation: CASSPGGGVRSEQFF.